By frequency in the sample, the clone carrying this TCR delta chain is medium-sized. Its specificity is not known. Purity of the sorted Vdelta1+ thymocytes ranged from roughly 98% to 99.6%. This record comes from a study of Vδ1+ human thymocytes. Study-level points and caveats: Highly polyclonal TRG and TRD repertoires with Gaussian CDR3 length distributions appeared in thymus. Thymic delta-chain repertoires held roughly 20% Vdelta2 sequences and few Vdelta3, despite high sort purity.

The template was reverse-transcribed extracted RNA. CDR3 amplicons came from multiplex PCR with pooled V-gene forward and constant-region reverse primers. TCRdb used CATT to re-call clones from the multiplex PCR reads. Counted here are more than 50,000 delta-chain clones, roughly 15% occurring once; the ten biggest clones make up approximately 0.4%. Germline-derived CDR1 and CDR2 are GEAIGNYY and EKD. The CDR3 has 17 amino acids. Trimming at V came to 5 bases and at J to 1 base, leaving 10 bases not matched to a gene. The sequenced sample was Vdelta1+ gamma-delta thymocytes from the thymus. Described subset: FACS-sorted CD3+ TCRalphabeta- TCRVdelta1+ TCRVdelta2- thymocytes. This clonotype was obtained from a girl less than two years old who had congenital heart surgery. The chain is built from TRDV2 and TRDJ1; 12 bases fit TRDD3. CDR3: CACGFPLGDTVTDKLIF. The CDR3 bases are TGTGCCTGTGGTTTCCCCCTGGGGGATACGGTCACCGATAAACTCATCTTT.